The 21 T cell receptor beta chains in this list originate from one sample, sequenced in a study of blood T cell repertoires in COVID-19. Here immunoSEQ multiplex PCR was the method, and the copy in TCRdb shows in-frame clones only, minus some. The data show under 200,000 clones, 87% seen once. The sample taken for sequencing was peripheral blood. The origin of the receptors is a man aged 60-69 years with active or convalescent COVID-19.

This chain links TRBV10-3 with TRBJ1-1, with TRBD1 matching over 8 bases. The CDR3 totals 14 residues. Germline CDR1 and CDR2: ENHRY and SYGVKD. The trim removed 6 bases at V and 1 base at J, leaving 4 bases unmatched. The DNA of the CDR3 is TGTGCCATCAGGCGGACAGGGTCGAACACTGAAGCTTTCTTT. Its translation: CAIRRTGSNTEAFF.

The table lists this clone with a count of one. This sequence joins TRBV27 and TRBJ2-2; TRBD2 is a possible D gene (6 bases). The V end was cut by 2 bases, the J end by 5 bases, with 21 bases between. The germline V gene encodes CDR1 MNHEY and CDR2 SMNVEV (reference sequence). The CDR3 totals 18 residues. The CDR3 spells CASSLIGGNPLGTGELFF. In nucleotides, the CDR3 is TGTGCCAGCAGTTTAATCGGAGGGAACCCCCTAGGTACCGGGGAGCTGTTTTTT.

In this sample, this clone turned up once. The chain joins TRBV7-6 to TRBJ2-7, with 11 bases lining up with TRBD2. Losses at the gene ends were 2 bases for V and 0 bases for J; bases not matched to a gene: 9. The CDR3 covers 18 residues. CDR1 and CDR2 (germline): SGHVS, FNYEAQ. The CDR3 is CASSLRLAGTRISYEQYF. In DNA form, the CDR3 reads TGTGCCAGCAGCTTACGACTAGCGGGGACCCGAATCTCCTACGAGCAGTACTTC.

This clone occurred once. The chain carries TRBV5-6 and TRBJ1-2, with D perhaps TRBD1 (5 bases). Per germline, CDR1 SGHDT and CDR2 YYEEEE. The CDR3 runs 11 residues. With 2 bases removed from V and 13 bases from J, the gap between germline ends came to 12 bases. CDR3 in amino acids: CASSLEGASTF. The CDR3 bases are TGTGCCAGCAGCTTAGAAGGGGCTAGCACCTTC.

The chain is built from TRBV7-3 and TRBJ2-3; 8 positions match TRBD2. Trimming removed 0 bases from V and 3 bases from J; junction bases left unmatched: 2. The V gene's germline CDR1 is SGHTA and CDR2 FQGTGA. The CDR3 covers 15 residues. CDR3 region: CASSLTLADTDTQYF. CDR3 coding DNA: TGTGCCAGCAGCTTAACACTAGCGGATACAGATACGCAGTATTTT.

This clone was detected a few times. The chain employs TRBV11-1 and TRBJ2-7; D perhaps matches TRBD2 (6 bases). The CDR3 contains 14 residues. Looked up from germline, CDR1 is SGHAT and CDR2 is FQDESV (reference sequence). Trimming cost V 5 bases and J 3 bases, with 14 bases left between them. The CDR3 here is CASSALPSVYEQYF. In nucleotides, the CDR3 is TGTGCCAGCAGCGCGTTACCTAGCGTCTACGAGCAGTACTTC.

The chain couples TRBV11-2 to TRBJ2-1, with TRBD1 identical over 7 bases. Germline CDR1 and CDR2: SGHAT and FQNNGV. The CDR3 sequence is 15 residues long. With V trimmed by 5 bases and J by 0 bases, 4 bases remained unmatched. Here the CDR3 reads CASSGRTGSYNEQFF. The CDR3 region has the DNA TGTGCCAGCAGCGGACGGACAGGCTCCTACAATGAGCAGTTCTTC. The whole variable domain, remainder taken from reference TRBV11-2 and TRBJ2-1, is EAGVAQSPRYKIIEKRQSVAFWCNPISGHATLYWYQQILGQGPKLLIQFQNNGVVDDSQLPKDRFSAERLKGVDSTLKIQPAKLEDSAVYLCASSGRTGSYNEQFFGPGTRLTVL.

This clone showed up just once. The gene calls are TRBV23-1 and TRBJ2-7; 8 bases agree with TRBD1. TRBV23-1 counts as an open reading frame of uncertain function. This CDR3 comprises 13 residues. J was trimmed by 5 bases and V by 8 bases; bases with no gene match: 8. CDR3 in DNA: TGCGCCAGCGACAGGGGAGACATCCACGAGCAGTACTTC. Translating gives CASDRGDIHEQYF.

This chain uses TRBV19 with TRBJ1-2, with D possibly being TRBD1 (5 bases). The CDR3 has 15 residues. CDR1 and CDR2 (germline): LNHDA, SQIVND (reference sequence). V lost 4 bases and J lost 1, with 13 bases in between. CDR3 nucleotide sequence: TGTGCCAGTAGTACCAGACAGTTTGATAACTATGGCTACACCTTC. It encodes CASSTRQFDNYGYTF.

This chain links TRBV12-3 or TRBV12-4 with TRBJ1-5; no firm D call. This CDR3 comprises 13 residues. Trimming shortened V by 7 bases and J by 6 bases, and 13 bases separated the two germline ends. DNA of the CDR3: TGTGCCAGCACCAAGGACGCGGGTCAGCCCCAGCATTTT. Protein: CASTKDAGQPQHF.

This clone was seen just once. The CDR3 here is CASGFFDRMNTEAFF. CDR3 sequence (DNA): TGTGCTAGTGGTTTCTTTGACAGAATGAACACTGAAGCTTTCTTT. The chain joins TRBV12-5 to TRBJ1-1; a possible D gene is TRBD1 (5 bases). The ends were cut back, 3 bases at V and 0 bases at J, with 11 bases in the middle. The CDR3 loop spans 15 amino acids. Germline V gene data show CDR1 as LGHNT and CDR2 as FRNRAP.

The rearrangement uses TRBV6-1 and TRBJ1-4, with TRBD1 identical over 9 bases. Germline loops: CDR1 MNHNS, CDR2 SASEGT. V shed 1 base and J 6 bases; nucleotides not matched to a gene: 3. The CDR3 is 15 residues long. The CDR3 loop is CASSEVTGGYEKLFF. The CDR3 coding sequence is TGTGCCAGCAGTGAAGTGACAGGGGGTTATGAAAAACTGTTTTTT.

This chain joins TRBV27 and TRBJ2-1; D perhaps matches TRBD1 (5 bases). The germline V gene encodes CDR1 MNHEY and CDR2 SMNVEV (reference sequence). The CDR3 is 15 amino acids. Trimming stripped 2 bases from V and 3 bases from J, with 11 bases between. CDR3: CASSLKGLSYNEQFF. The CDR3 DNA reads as TGTGCCAGCAGTTTAAAGGGGCTCAGCTACAATGAGCAGTTCTTC.

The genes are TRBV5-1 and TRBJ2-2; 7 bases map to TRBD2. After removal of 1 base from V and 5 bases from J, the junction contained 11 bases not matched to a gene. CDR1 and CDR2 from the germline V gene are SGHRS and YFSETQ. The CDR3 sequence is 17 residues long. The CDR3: CASSLSGLTNPTGELFF. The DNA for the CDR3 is TGCGCCAGCAGCTTGTCGGGACTAACGAACCCTACCGGGGAGCTGTTTTTT.

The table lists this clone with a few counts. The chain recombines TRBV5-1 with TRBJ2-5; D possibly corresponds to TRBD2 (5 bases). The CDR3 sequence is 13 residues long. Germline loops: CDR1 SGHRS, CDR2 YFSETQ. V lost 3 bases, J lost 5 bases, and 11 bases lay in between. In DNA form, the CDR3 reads TGCGCCAGCAGCTCGGGTCCGGGGGAGACCCAGTACTTC. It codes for CASSSGPGETQYF.

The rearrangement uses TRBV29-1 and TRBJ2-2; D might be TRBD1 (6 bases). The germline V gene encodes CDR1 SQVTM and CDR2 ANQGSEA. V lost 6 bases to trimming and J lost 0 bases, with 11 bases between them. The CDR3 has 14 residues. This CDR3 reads CSVARDTNTGELFF. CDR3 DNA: TGCAGCGTCGCTCGGGACACGAACACCGGGGAGCTGTTTTTT.

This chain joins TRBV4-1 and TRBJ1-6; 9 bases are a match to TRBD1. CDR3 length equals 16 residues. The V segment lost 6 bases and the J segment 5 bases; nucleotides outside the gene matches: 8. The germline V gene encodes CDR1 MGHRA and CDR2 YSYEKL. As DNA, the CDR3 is TGCGCCAGCAGACTAGGGGGACAGGGTCATAATTCACCCCTCCACTTT. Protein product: CASRLGGQGHNSPLHF.

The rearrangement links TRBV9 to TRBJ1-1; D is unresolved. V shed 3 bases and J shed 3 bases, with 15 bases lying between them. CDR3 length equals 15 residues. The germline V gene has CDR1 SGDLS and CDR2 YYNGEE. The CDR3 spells CASSEEDSMDTEAFF. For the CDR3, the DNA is TGTGCCAGCAGCGAAGAGGACTCTATGGACACTGAAGCTTTCTTT. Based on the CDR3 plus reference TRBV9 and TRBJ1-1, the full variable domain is DSGVTQTPKHLITATGQRVTLRCSPRSGDLSVYWYQQSLDQGLQFLIQYYNGEERAKGNILERFSAQQFPDLHSELNLSSLELGDSALYFCASSEEDSMDTEAFFGQGTRLTVV.

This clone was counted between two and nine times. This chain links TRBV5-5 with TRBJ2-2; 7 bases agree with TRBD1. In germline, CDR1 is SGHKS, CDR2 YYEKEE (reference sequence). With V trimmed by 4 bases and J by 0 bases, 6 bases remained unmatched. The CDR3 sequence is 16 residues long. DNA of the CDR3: TGTGCCAGCAGCATACGACAGGGCGCGAACACCGGGGAGCTGTTTTTT. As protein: CASSIRQGANTGELFF.

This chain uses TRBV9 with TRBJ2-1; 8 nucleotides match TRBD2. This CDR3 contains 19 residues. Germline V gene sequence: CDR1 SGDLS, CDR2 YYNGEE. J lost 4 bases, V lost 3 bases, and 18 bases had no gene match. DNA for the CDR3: TGTGCCAGCAGCGATGGCTCGGGGGGGCTTTACGCCCTGTACAATGAGCAGTTCTTC. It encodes CASSDGSGGLYALYNEQFF.

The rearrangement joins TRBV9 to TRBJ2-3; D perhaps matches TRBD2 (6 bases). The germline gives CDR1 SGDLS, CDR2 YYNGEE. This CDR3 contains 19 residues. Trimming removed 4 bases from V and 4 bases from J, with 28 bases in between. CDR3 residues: CASSPHSAGRRAKADTQYF. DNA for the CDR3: TGTGCCAGCAGCCCCCATTCAGCGGGCAGGCGCGCTAAAGCAGATACGCAGTATTTT.